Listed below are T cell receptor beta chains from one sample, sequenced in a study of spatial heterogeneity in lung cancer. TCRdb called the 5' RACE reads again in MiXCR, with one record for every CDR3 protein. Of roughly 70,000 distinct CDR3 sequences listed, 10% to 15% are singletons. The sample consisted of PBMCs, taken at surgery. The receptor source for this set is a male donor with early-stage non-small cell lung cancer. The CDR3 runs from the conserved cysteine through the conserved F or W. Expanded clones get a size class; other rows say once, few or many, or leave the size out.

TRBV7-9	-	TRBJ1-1	CASSLSIQGEAFF
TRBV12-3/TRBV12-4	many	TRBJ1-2	CASSLSGNGYTF
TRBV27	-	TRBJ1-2	CASSYRDRGNGYTF
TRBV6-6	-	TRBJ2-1	CASSQGLAGGPRNEQFF
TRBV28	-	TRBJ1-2	CASSIGGDLPYGYTF
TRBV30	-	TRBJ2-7	CAWSRLTYAEQYF
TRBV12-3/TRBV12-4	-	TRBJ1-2	CASSLPSGKWGYGYTF
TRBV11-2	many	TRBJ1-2	CASRDIRGGLDYGYTF
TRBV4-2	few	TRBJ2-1	CASSQPVAGGRNNEQFF
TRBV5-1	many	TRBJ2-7	CASSFDRGNSYKQYF
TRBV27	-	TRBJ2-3	CASSSPSGTDTQYF
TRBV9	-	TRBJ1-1	CASSVVGPMNTEAFF
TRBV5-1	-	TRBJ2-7	CASQPTSGSFYEQYF
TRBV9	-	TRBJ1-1	CASSPEQGRYTEAFF
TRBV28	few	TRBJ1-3	CASLGEGSSGNTIYF
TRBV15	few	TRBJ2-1	CASGSYNEQFF
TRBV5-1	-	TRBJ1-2	CASSLLTGTDFLRGYTF
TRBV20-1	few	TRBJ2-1	CSARDTRVNEQFF
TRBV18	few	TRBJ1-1	CASSLGLVGNTEAFF
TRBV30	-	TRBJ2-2	CAWSAGSWTGELFF
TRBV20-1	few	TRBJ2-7	CSVGTSGRNEQYF
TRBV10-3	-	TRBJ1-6	CATRRSETNSPLHF
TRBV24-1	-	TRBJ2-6	CATKGANVLTF